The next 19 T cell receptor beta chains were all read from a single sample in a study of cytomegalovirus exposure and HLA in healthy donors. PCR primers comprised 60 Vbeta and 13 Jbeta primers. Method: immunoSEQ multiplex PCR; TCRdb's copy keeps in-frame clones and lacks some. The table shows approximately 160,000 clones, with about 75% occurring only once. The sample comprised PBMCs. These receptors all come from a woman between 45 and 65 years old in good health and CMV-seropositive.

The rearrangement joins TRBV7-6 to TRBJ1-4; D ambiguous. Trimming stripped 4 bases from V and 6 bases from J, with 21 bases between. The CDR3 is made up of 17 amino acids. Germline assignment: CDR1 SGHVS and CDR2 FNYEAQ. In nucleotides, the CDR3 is TGTGCCAGCAGCTGGGCAAGGAAGCATTGTGTATATGAAAAACTGTTTTTT. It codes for CASSWARKHCVYEKLFF.

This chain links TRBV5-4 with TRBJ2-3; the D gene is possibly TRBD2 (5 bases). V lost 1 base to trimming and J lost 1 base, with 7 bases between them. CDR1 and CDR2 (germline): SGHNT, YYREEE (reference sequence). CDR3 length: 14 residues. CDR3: CASSLKRGTDTQYF. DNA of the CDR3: TGTGCCAGCAGCTTGAAGAGGGGCACAGATACGCAGTATTTT.

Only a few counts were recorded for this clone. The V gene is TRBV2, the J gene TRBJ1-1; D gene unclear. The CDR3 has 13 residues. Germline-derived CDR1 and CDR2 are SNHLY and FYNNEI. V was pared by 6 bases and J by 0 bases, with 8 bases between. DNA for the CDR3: TGTGCCAGCAGCGTTCTTATGAACACTGAAGCTTTCTTT. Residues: CASSVLMNTEAFF.

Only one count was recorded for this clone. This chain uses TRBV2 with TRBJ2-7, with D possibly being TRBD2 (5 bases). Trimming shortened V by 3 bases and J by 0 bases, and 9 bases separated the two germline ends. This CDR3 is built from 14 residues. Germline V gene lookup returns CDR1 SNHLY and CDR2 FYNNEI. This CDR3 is CASSDQRLSYEQYF. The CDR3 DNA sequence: TGTGCCAGCAGTGATCAGCGGCTCTCCTACGAGCAGTACTTC. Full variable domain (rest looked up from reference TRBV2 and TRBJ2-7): EPEVTQTPSHQVTQMGQEVILRCVPISNHLYFYWYRQILGQKVEFLVSFYNNEISEKSEIFDDQFSVERPDGSNFTLKIRSTKLEDSAMYFCASSDQRLSYEQYFGPGTRLTVT.

The CDR3 DNA reads TGTGCCAGCAGCTTATCGGGGTACCCGGCGACAGATACGCAGTATTTT. It specifies CASSLSGYPATDTQYF. This chain links TRBV7-6 with TRBJ2-3; D may be TRBD2 (5 bases). V lost 2 bases and J lost 3, with 15 bases in between. Germline-derived CDR1 and CDR2 are SGHVS and FNYEAQ. The CDR3 contains 16 residues.

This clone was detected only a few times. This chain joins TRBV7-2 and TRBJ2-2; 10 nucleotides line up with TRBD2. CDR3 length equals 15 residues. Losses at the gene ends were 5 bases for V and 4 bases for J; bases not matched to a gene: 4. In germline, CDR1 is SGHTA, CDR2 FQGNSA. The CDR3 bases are TGTGCCAGCAGCCTGCAGCGGGGGGGCACCGGGGAGCTGTTTTTT. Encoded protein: CASSLQRGGTGELFF.

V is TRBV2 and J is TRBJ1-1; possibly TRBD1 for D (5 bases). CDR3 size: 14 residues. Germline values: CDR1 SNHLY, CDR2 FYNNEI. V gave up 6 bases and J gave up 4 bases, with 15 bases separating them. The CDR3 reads CASSGQGTGTEAFF. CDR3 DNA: TGTGCCAGCAGCGGCCAGGGCACGGGCACTGAAGCTTTCTTT. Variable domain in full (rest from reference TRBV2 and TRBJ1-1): EPEVTQTPSHQVTQMGQEVILRCVPISNHLYFYWYRQILGQKVEFLVSFYNNEISEKSEIFDDQFSVERPDGSNFTLKIRSTKLEDSAMYFCASSGQGTGTEAFFGQGTRLTVV.

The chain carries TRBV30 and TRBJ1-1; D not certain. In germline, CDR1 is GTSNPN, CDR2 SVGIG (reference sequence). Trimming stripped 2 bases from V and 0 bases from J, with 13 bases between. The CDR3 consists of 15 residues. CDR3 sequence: CAWSRSAAVNTEAFF. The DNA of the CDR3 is TGTGCCTGGAGTAGATCCGCGGCGGTGAACACTGAAGCTTTCTTT.

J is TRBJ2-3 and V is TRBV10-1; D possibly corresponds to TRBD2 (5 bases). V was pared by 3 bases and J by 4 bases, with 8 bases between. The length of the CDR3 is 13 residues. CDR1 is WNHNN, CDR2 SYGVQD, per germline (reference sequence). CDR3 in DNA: TGCGCCAGCAGTGAACAGAGGGCAGATACGCAGTATTTT. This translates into CASSEQRADTQYF.

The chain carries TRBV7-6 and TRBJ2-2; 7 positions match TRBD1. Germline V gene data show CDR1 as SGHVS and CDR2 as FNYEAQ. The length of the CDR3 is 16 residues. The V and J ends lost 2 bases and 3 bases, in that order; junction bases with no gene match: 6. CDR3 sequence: CASSLKTGIDTGELFF. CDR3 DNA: TGTGCCAGCAGCTTAAAGACAGGGATCGACACCGGGGAGCTGTTTTTT. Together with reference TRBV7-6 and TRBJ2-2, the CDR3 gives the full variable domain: GAGVSQSPRYKVTKRGQDVALRCDPISGHVSLYWYRQALGQGPEFLTYFNYEAQQDKSGLPNDRFSAERPEGSISTLTIQRTEQRDSAMYRCASSLKTGIDTGELFFGEGSRLTVL.

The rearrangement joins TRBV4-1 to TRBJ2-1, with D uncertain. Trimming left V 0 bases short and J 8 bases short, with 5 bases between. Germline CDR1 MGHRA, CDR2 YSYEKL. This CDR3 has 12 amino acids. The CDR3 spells CASSQDEHEQFF. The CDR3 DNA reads TGCGCCAGCAGCCAAGATGAGCATGAGCAGTTCTTC.

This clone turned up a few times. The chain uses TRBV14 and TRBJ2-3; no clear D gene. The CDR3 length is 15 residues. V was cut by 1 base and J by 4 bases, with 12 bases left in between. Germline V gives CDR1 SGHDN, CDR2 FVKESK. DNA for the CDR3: TGTGCCAGCAGCCAAGGAGGCTACCTCCCAGATACGCAGTATTTT. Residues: CASSQGGYLPDTQYF.

CDR3 region: CASSSTSGGTDTQYF. DNA of the CDR3: TGTGCCAGCAGTTCGACTAGCGGGGGGACAGATACGCAGTATTTT. The chain has TRBV2 and TRBJ2-3, with TRBD2 identical over 13 bases. The ends lost 5 bases at V and 3 bases at J; junction bases unmatched: 2. This CDR3 contains 15 residues. Germline CDR1 and CDR2: SNHLY and FYNNEI.

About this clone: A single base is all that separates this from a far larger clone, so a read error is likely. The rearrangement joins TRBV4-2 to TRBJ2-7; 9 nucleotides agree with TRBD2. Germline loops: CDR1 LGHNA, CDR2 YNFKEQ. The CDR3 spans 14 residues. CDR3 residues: CACSPTSGLVQQYF. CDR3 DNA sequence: TGTGCCTGCAGCCCGACTAGCGGTTTAGTTCAGCAGTACTTC.

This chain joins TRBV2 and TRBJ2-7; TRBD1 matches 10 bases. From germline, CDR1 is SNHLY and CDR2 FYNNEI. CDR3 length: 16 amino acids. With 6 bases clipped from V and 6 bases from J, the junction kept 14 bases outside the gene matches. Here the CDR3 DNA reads TGTGCCAGCAGGCGGACAGGGGGTAAGGTACTGGGCGAGCAGTACTTC. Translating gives CASRRTGGKVLGEQYF.

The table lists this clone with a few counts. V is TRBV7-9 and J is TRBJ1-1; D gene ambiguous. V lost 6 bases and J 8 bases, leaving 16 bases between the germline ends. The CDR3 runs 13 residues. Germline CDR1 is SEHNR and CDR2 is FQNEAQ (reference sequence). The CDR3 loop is CASSYRREREAFF. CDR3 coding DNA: TGTGCCAGCAGTTACCGTCGGGAGCGCGAAGCTTTCTTT.

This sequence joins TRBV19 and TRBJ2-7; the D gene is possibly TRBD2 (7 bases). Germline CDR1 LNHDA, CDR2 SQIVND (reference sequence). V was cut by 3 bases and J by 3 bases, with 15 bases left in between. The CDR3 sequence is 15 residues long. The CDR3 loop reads CASSMGGGGSYEQYF. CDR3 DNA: TGTGCCAGTAGTATGGGCGGGGGCGGAAGCTACGAGCAGTACTTC.

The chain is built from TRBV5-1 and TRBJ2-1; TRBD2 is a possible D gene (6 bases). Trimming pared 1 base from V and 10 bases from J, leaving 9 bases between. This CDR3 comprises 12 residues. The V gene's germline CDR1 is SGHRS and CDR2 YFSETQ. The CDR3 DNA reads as TGCGCCAGCAGCTTGTATGCGGGAGAGCAGTTCTTC. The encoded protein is CASSLYAGEQFF.

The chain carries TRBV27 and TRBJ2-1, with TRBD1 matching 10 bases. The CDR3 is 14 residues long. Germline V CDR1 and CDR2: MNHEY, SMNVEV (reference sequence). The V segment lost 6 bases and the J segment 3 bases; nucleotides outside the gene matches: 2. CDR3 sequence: CASSRDRGYNEQFF. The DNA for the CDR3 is TGTGCCAGCAGCCGGGACAGGGGCTACAATGAGCAGTTCTTC.